This record concerns one TCR beta chain sequence. The specificity of this receptor is unknown. One junction end disagrees with the germline gene, perhaps due to a read error. Library preparation was by PCR. Sequencing was performed on a NextSeq 500. Bulk TCR libraries were prepared as previously described, using TCR primers listed in Table S5. Purification of total RNA was performed with the Qiagen AllPrep DNA/RNA kit. Before any analysis, reads coming from multiple sequencing runs of the same library were combined into one pool. In the authors' own workflow: Reads were retained only if their TCR constant sequence matched exactly, and those retained reads were trimmed to 150 nt and grouped according to their 12-nt molecular barcodes. Within each barcode group, reads were sub-clustered at a 15% Levenshtein threshold, and quality-weighted consensus sequences were built per RNA molecule. Non-functional sequences were excluded, and lower-count sequences lying one edit away from another sequence were also excluded. On the basis of fitting two negative binomial distributions, barcode sub-clusters with fewer than 20% of the maximum read count were discarded. TCRdb handled the public reads itself, with Q25 trimming in fastp and clone calling in MiXCR, and kept productive beta chains. Here each entry gathers all rows of one CDR3 protein and keeps the most common genes and DNA. The V and J calls were determined by TCRdb, not by the authors. The sample has under 600,000 distinct CDR3 sequences on record, around 25% of them singletons. Together, the top ten hold around 0.8% of the sample.

This specimen comes from a study of molecular identifiers for immune sequencing clone quantification listed by TCRdb under 2018. For the wider study: For a replicate experiment, RNA from around 20,000 or 99,000 naive CD8 T cells was divided into five aliquots, of which four were sequenced. CD8 T cells were used in a methods study to benchmark molecular-identifier clustering-based TCR repertoire sequencing (MIDCIRS) and TCR RNA copy counting.

The CDR3 numbers 14 residues from cysteine through phenylalanine. Just the 42-base CDR3 DNA is kept, in frame starting at base 1. Naive CD8 T cell libraries were made from 20,000 to 1,000,000 sorted cells using 10%, 30% or 50% of purified RNA. Naive CD8 T cells, defined as CD8+CD4-CCR7+CD45RA+, were FACS-sorted into RLT Plus buffer on a BD FACSAria II. Roughly 10 TCR copies' worth of Jurkat RNA were spiked into about 19,000-1,100,000 naive CD8 T cell samples to test detection sensitivity. CD8 T cells were enriched using RosetteSep CD8+ T Cell Enrichment Cocktail and Ficoll-Paque, and the enriched cells then underwent ACK red cell lysis. The research as a whole found: In CMV-specific effector cells, clones with more than 20 RNA copies accounted for over 97% of molecules, whereas in naive cells such clones accounted for under 1%. Approximately 3.3 recovered TCR RNA copies per cell were obtained by modeling, versus 9 to 10 by digital PCR, implying a capture efficiency of 25% to 30%. The naive libraries included spiked-in Jurkat TCR RNA (about nine copies' worth), and this RNA is not part of the donor repertoire. The sizes of highly expanded clones could end up underestimated when identical TCR molecules share a barcode. Even against a background of 800,000 to 1,000,000 naive CD8 T cells, spiked-in Jurkat TCR RNA amounting to a single cell's worth was reported to be detectable. When barcode sub-clustering was left out, chimeric consensus sequences inflated TCR diversity, with chimeras reaching as high as 47%.

The sample comprised naive CD8+ T cells from blood, with Jurkat cell RNA spiked in. This specimen's cell subset or site label, per the study, means: FACS-sorted CD8+CD4-CCR7+CD45RA+ naive T cells. The sequence came from a human donor in good health. Some libraries in this study had Jurkat cell RNA spiked in. The V and J segments used are TRBV12-3 or TRBV12-4 and TRBJ2-5; 9 bases in the middle match TRBD1. CDR3 protein: CASSPGQGQESQYF. In nucleotide form, the sequence is TGTGCCAGCAGCCCGGGACAGGGCCAAGAGTCCCAGTACTTC.